These 20 T cell receptor beta chains were sequenced from one sample in a study of glioma-infiltrating T cells (TCRdb year 2016). The sample was run on an Illumina MiSeq. TCR alpha and beta CDR3 regions were amplified with the iRepertoire nested amplicon-rescue multiplex PCR (arm-PCR) platform from RNA. In-frame beta chains were kept once TCRdb had trimmed the public reads at Q25 with fastp and called clones with MiXCR. Every distinct CDR3 protein forms one entry, paired with its most common genes and DNA. For this sample there are roughly 350,000 distinct CDR3 sequences; 41% appear just once. The ten top clones hold approximately 12% of the sample. The sample consisted of glioma tissue, nonneoplastic brain tissue, or PBMCs (not recorded which). The receptors were sampled from a human donor with low-grade glioma or glioblastoma, undergoing nonglioma brain surgery, or in good health (not recorded which).

This clonotype has a handful of counts. The rearrangement links TRBV20-1 to TRBJ2-5, with 11 bases identical to TRBD1. This CDR3 contains 15 residues. Germline CDR1 is DFQATT and CDR2 is SNEGSKA (reference sequence). Trimming removed 2 bases from V and 2 bases from J; junction bases left unmatched: 4. CDR3 sequence (DNA): TGCAGTGCTAGAAGGGACAGGGGGTCTCAAGAGACCCAGTACTTC. Amino acids: CSARRDRGSQETQYF.

The genes are TRBV20-1 and TRBJ1-2; D not resolved. The ends were cut back, 0 bases at V and 3 bases at J, with 11 bases in the middle. Germline CDR1 reads DFQATT; CDR2 reads SNEGSKA (reference sequence). The CDR3 runs to 14 residues. The CDR3 here is CSARDFNGDYGYTF. The CDR3 bases are TGCAGTGCTAGAGATTTTAACGGCGACTATGGCTACACCTTC.

The genes are TRBV24-1 and TRBJ2-1, with D uncertain. The V end was cut by 1 base, the J end by 8 bases, with 8 bases between. This CDR3 region has 13 residues. Germline V lookup: CDR1 KGHDR, CDR2 SFDVKD. CDR3 in amino acids: CATSDFNGDEQFF. Written as DNA, the CDR3 is TGTGCCACCAGTGATTTTAATGGCGATGAGCAGTTCTTC.

The chain carries TRBV18 and TRBJ1-1, with D unresolved. V dropped 1 base and J dropped 3 bases, with 15 bases sitting between them. The CDR3 runs to 16 residues. The germline CDR1 and CDR2 sequences are KGHSH and LQKENI. Here the CDR3 reads CASSPLPALGYTEAFF. CDR3 nucleotide sequence: TGTGCCAGCTCACCACTCCCAGCCTTGGGGTACACTGAAGCTTTCTTT. Looking up the rest from reference TRBV18 and TRBJ1-1 gives the full variable domain: NAGVMQNPRHLVRRRGQEARLRCSPMKGHSHVYWYRQLPEEGLKFMVYLQKENIIDESGMPKERFSAEFPKEGPSILRIQQVVRGDSAAYFCASSPLPALGYTEAFFGQGTRLTVV.

The chain couples TRBV19 to TRBJ2-7; 10 bases fit TRBD2. CDR1 and CDR2 (germline): LNHDA, SQIVND (reference sequence). The J segment lost 3 bases and the V segment lost 6 bases, leaving 11 bases of the junction unmatched. The CDR3 runs to 16 residues. The CDR3 region has the DNA TGTGCCAGTAGCCCACTGGGGGCTAGCGGGAGCTACGAGCAGTACTTC. Amino acids: CASSPLGASGSYEQYF.

The chain uses TRBV20-1 and TRBJ2-7, with 10 bases identical to TRBD2. The CDR3 runs 15 residues. The junction had 5 bases not matched to a gene; V was cut back by 0 bases and J by 3 bases. From germline, CDR1 is DFQATT and CDR2 SNEGSKA (reference sequence). The DNA of the CDR3 is TGCAGTGCTAGAGATTGGGCTAGCGGGAGCTACGAGCAGTACTTC. This gives the protein CSARDWASGSYEQYF.

In its sample, this clonotype was seen once. This clone may be a read error of a much larger clone one base away. The chain employs TRBV27 and TRBJ2-3; the D gene is possibly TRBD2 (5 bases). The V gene's germline CDR1 is MNHEY and CDR2 SMNVEV (reference sequence). The CDR3 is made up of 15 amino acids. Written as DNA, the CDR3 is TGTACCAGCAGTTTGCCTTCCGGGGGCACAGATACGCAGTATTTT. Translated, it gives CTSSLPSGGTDTQYF.

To note about this clonotype: One junction end disagrees with the germline gene, perhaps due to a read error. V usage is TRBV12-3 or TRBV12-4 and J usage is TRBJ2-4, with 7 bases aligning to TRBD1. The CDR3 is 15 amino acids. CDR3 sequence reads: CACSPTGIFANIQYF. In DNA form, the CDR3 reads TGTGCCTGCAGTCCGACAGGGATTTTTGCGAACATTCAGTACTTC.

This clonotype was seen only a few times. The rearrangement links TRBV7-8 to TRBJ1-5; 8 bases agree with TRBD1. Looked up from germline, CDR1 is SGHVS and CDR2 is FQNEAQ. J lost 1 base, V lost 3 bases, and 2 bases had no gene match. The length of the CDR3 is 15 residues. CDR3 in DNA: TGTGCCAGCAGCTTTAGGACAGGGAGCAATCAGCCCCAGCATTTT. This sequence encodes CASSFRTGSNQPQHF.

J is TRBJ2-3 and V is TRBV4-1; D call uncertain. The CDR3 spans 16 residues. CDR1 is MGHRA, CDR2 YSYEKL, per germline. V was pared by 0 bases and J by 1 base, with 11 bases between. In DNA form, the CDR3 reads TGCGCCAGCAGCCAAGATGGTCCGCCAGGCACAGATACGCAGTATTTT. As protein: CASSQDGPPGTDTQYF.

As to this clonotype: Just one base apart from a much larger clone, this may be a read error. No DNA is shown, since the ends of the CDR3 on it are uncertain; the CDR3 is the one TCRdb lists. J is TRBJ1-6 and V is TRBV20-1; no check of the table's D call, TRBD1, against the DNA was made. Germline-derived CDR1 and CDR2 are DFQATT and SNEGSKA (reference sequence). The CDR3 extends over 14 residues, inclusive of both ends. Here the CDR3 reads CSARDWGQGSPPHF.

V gene TRBV24-1 combines with J gene TRBJ2-5, with TRBD2 matching over 7 bases. Trimming removed 4 bases from V and 1 base from J; junction bases left unmatched: 11. Germline CDR1 and CDR2: KGHDR and SFDVKD. This CDR3 is 17 amino acids long. The CDR3 DNA is TGTGCCACCAGTGACCCCGGGGGTGCTAGCGGCCAAGAGACCCAGTACTTC. It yields the protein CATSDPGGASGQETQYF.

The chain joins TRBV6-1 to TRBJ2-1; 12 nucleotides align to TRBD1. Per germline, CDR1 MNHNS and CDR2 SASEGT. The CDR3 totals 21 residues. With V trimmed by 4 bases and J by 0 bases, 16 bases remained unmatched. The CDR3 nucleotides are TGTGCCAGCAGTGGGCCCAAAGGGGACAGGGGGCTCCTGAGCTCCTACAATGAGCAGTTCTTC. This gives the protein CASSGPKGDRGLLSSYNEQFF.

In the case of this clonotype: A junction boundary mismatches the germline segment, possibly from a read error. The V call is TRBV7-7, the J call TRBJ2-5, with TRBD2 matching over 11 bases. CDR1 is SSHAT and CDR2 is FNYEAQ in the germline V gene (reference sequence). The CDR3 spans 16 residues. DNA of the CDR3: TGTGCTAGCAGCTTAGCTGGGACTAGCGGACAAGAGACCCAGTACTTC. It codes for CASSLAGTSGQETQYF.

The chain recombines TRBV29-1 with TRBJ1-4; D possibly corresponds to TRBD1 (5 bases). This CDR3 has 16 residues. The germline V and J ends were trimmed by 7 bases and 0 bases, with 18 bases remaining between them. The V gene's germline CDR1 is SQVTM and CDR2 ANQGSEA. This CDR3 is CSASGLHSPTNEKLFF. The CDR3 DNA sequence: TGCAGCGCTTCGGGACTACACTCACCAACTAATGAAAAACTGTTTTTT.

Worth noting for this clonotype: This may come from a read error, since a much larger clone is one base off. This sequence joins TRBV20-1 and TRBJ2-1; 7 bases map to TRBD1. The CDR3 loop spans 13 amino acids. Germline CDR1 and CDR2: DFQATT and SNEGSKA (reference sequence). The CDR3 loop is CSARRQGDNEKFF. CDR3 nucleotide sequence: TGCAGTGCTAGACGGCAGGGGGACAATGAGAAGTTCTTC.

Ten or more counts support this clonotype. V and J are TRBV4-3 and TRBJ2-5; 7 bases agree with TRBD2. The germline gives CDR1 LGHNA, CDR2 YSLEER. The CDR3 length is 15 residues. V was clipped by 2 bases and J by 7 bases; unmatched bases: 10. For the CDR3, the DNA is TGCGCCAGCAGCCAATCCCTAGCGGCCTTTGTGACCCAGTACTTC. This codes for CASSQSLAAFVTQYF.

To note about this clonotype: Here the CDR3 omits its conserved ending phenylalanine or tryptophan, so a read error is the likely source. The J gene is TRBJ1-3, the V gene TRBV20-1, with D unclear. CDR3 length: 13 amino acids. Trimming removed 2 bases at V and 0 bases at J, with 5 bases between. Germline CDR1 is DFQATT and CDR2 is SNEGSKA (reference sequence). CDR3 sequence reads: CSARTSSGNTIYS. CDR3 nucleotides: TGCAGTGCTAGAACCAGCTCTGGAAACACCATATATTCT.

A note on this clonotype: Since a much larger clone is just one base distant, this may be a read error. Lacking the conserved final phenylalanine or tryptophan, this CDR3 likely reflects a read error. The V gene is TRBV11-2, the J gene TRBJ2-3, with TRBD2 matching over 12 bases. Trimming took 3 bases from V and 6 from J; bases not matched to a gene: 4. The CDR3 has 15 amino acids. In germline, CDR1 is SGHAT, CDR2 FQNNGV. CDR3 amino acids: CASSLTSGSVDTQYL. Here the CDR3 DNA reads TGTGCCAGCAGCTTGACTAGCGGGAGCGTGGATACGCAGTATTTA.

This clonotype was seen only a few times. The chain uses TRBV19 and TRBJ1-1; D may be TRBD1 (6 bases). The CDR3 contains 15 residues. Germline V gene lookup returns CDR1 LNHDA and CDR2 SQIVND (reference sequence). Deletions cut 3 bases from V and 4 bases from J, with 15 bases between. The CDR3: CASSIAARRGTEAFF. In nucleotides, the CDR3 is TGTGCCAGTAGTATCGCGGCCCGCAGGGGCACTGAAGCTTTCTTT.